This record covers a single TCR beta chain. This entry is derived from a study of blood T cell repertoires in COVID-19. Profiling relied on immunoSEQ multiplex PCR, and the TCRdb table lists in-frame clones only, not all of them. This sample carries about 270,000 clones, roughly 86% of them seen once, and the ten largest clones take 8.5% to 9%. Germline-derived CDR1 and CDR2 are MDHEN and SYDVKM. The CDR3 has 15 amino acids. V lost 7 bases, J lost 7 bases, and 10 bases stayed unmatched. The material sequenced was peripheral blood. The chain joins TRBV28 to TRBJ1-6, with 7 nucleotides matching TRBD1. The TCR originated in a man aged 40-50 years with active or convalescent COVID-19. The CDR3 loop reads CASTSNRGRNSPLHF. CDR3 nucleotide sequence: TGTGCCAGCACTTCGAACAGGGGAAGGAATTCACCCCTCCACTTT.